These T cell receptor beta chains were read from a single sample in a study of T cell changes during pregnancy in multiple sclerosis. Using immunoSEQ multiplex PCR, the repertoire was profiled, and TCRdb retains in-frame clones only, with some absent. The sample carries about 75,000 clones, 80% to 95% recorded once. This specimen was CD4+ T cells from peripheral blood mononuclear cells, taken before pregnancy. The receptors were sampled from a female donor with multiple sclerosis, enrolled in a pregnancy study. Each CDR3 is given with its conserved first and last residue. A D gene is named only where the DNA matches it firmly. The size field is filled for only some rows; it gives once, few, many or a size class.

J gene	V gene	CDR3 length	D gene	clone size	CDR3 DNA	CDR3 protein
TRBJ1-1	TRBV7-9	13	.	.	TGTGCCAGCAGCTTAGCGGGAGGGTCGGAAGCTTTCTTT	CASSLAGGSEAFF
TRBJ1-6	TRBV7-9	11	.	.	TGTGCCAGCAGCTTATCTGAGGCCCTCCACTTT	CASSLSEALHF
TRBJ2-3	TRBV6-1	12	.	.	TGTGCCAGCAGTGTATCTGCAGATACGCAGTATTTT	CASSVSADTQYF
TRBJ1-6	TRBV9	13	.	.	TGTGCCAGCAGCGCGGTCTCCAATTCACCCCTCCACTTT	CASSAVSNSPLHF
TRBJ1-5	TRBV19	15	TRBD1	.	TGTGCCAGTACTCCGACAGGGAATAGCAATCAGCCCCAGCATTTT	CASTPTGNSNQPQHF
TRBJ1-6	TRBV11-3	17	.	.	TGTGCCAGCAGCTACTCCGAAGGGAGCTCCTATAATTCACCCCTCCACTTT	CASSYSEGSSYNSPLHF
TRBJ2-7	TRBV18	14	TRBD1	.	TGTGCCAGCTCACCCCAGGGACAGTCCTACGAGCAGTACTTC	CASSPQGQSYEQYF
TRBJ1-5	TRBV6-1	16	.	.	TGTGCCAGCAGTGAGGTCGGGACTAAATCATGGCAGCCCCAGCATTTT	CASSEVGTKSWQPQHF
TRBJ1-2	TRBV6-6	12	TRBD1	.	TGTGCCAGCAGCTCTACAGGGGACGGCTACACCTTC	CASSSTGDGYTF
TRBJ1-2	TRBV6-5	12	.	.	TGTGCCAGCAGAACAGGGCTTGGTGGCTACACCTTC	CASRTGLGGYTF
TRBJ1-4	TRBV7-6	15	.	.	TGTGCCAGCAGCTTACGGTACAGACCTAATGAAAAACTGTTTTTT	CASSLRYRPNEKLFF
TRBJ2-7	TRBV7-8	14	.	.	TGTGCCAGCAGCTTTGGGCAGGGCACCTACGAGCAGTACTTC	CASSFGQGTYEQYF
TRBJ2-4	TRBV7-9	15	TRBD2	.	TGTGCCAGCAGCCACGGACTAGCCGGACAAAACATTCAGTACTTC	CASSHGLAGQNIQYF
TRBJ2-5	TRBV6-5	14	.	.	TGTGCCAGCAGGATTCTTGGGCAGCAAGAGACCCAGTACTTC	CASRILGQQETQYF
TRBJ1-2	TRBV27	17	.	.	TGTGCCAGCGGGGGGGGGACTACCTACTACAATAACTATGGCTACACCTTC	CASGGGTTYYNNYGYTF
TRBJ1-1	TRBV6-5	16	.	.	TGTGCCAGCAGTTACGGCGGGGGCTCGGTGAACACTGAAGCTTTCTTT	CASSYGGGSVNTEAFF
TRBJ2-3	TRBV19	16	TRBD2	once	TGTGCCAGTAGTATTCTTGCGGGAGGATATTCAGATACGCAGTATTTT	CASSILAGGYSDTQYF
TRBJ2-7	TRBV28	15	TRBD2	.	TGTGCCAGCAGTTTAGGGACTAGCGGCTCCTACGAGCAGTACTTC	CASSLGTSGSYEQYF
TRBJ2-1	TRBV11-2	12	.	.	TGTGCCAGCAGCTCCCAATTTGGGCAGCAGTTCTTC	CASSSQFGQQFF
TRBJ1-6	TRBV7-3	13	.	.	TGTGCCAGCAGCTTAATCAGGGATTCACCCCTCCACTTT	CASSLIRDSPLHF
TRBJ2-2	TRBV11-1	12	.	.	TGTGCCAGCAGCCTCCGCGGACAGCGACTGTTTTTT	CASSLRGQRLFF
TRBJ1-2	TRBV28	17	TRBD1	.	TGTGCCAGCAGTTTAAATGGGCCAGGGGGCACTAACTATGGCTACACCTTC	CASSLNGPGGTNYGYTF
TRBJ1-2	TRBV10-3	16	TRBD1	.	TGTGCCATCAGTGAGGGGGGACAGGGGACCAACTATGGCTACACCTTC	CAISEGGQGTNYGYTF
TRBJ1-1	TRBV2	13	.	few	TGTGCCAGCCGAAGCGATACCGGCGCTGAAGCTTTCTTT	CASRSDTGAEAFF
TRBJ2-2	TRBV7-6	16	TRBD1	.	TGTGCCAGCAGCCAGACAAGACAGGGAAACACCGGGGAGCTGTTTTTT	CASSQTRQGNTGELFF
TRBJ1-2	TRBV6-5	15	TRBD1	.	TGTGCCAGCAGTTACACACCGGGACAGGACTATGGCTACACCTTC	CASSYTPGQDYGYTF
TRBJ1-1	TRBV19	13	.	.	TGTGCCAGTAGAGACGACAGTTACACTGAAGCTTTCTTT	CASRDDSYTEAFF
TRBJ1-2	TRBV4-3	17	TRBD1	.	TGCGCCAGCAGCCAAGAAGGAACAGGGGCTATTAACTATGGCTACACCTTC	CASSQEGTGAINYGYTF
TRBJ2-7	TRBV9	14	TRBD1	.	TGTGCCAGCAGCATGACAGGGGGACCCTACGAGCAGTACTTC	CASSMTGGPYEQYF
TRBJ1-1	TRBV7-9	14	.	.	TGTGCCAGCAGCTTAGAACAGCCGAACACTGAAGCTTTCTTT	CASSLEQPNTEAFF
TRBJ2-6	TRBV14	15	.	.	TGTGCCAGCAGCCAAGGAGGGACTGGGGCCAACGTCCTGACTTTC	CASSQGGTGANVLTF
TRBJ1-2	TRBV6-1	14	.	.	TGTGCCAGCAGTGAAGTAACGTACAGGGTTGTTTACACCTTC	CASSEVTYRVVYTF
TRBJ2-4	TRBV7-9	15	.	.	TGTGCCAGCAGCTCCGATGTGGGGAGCCGGGACATTCAGTACTTC	CASSSDVGSRDIQYF
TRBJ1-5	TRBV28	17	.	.	TGTGCCAGCAGTTTATTTATTGGGAGGGAAAGCAATCAGCCCCAGCATTTT	CASSLFIGRESNQPQHF
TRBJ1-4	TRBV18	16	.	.	TGTGCCAGCTCACCAACTCAGGGTCAAACTAATGAAAAACTGTTTTTT	CASSPTQGQTNEKLFF
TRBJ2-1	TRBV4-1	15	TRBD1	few	TGCGCCAGCAGCCCCTGGACAGGGACTTACAATGAGCAGTTCTTC	CASSPWTGTYNEQFF
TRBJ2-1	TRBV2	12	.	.	TGTGCCAGCACAACGCGTTACAATGAGCAGTTCTTC	CASTTRYNEQFF
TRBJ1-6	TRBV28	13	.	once	TGTGCCAGCATCTCTCAAGCCCCCTTCACCCTCCACTTT	CASISQAPFTLHF
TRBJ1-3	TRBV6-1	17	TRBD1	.	TGTGCCAGCAGTGAAGGACAGGGATTTAGCTCTGGAAACACCATATATTTT	CASSEGQGFSSGNTIYF
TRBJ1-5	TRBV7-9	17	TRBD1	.	TGTGCCAGCAGCCGCGGACAGGGAATCATTGGGGATCAGCCCCAGCATTTT	CASSRGQGIIGDQPQHF
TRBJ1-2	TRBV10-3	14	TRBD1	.	TGTGCCATCAGCGACCTGAGACAGGGGACCGGCTACACCTTC	CAISDLRQGTGYTF
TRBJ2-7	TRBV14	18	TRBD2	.	TGTGCCAGCAGCCAAGTCCGACGCCTAGCGGGAGTCTCCTACGAGCAGTACTTC	CASSQVRRLAGVSYEQYF
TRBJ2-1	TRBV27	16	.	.	TGTGCCAGCAGTTTATCGATAGCGGAACTTTACAATGAGCAGTTCTTC	CASSLSIAELYNEQFF
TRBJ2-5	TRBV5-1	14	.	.	TGCGCCAGCACCCTCGGGGGAATTAGAGAGACCCAGTACTTC	CASTLGGIRETQYF
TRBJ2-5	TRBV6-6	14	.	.	TGTGCCAGCAGTTATGAAGGGGGTCGGGAGACCCAGTACTTC	CASSYEGGRETQYF
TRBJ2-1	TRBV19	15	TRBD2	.	TGTGCCAGTAGTATCGCGGGGGTCTCCTACAATGAGCAGTTCTTC	CASSIAGVSYNEQFF
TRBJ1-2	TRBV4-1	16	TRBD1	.	TGCGCCAGCAGCCAAGAGGGGGACAGGACAAACTATGGCTACACCTTC	CASSQEGDRTNYGYTF
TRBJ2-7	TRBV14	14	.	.	TGTGCCAGCAGCCTAGAGCTTAAAGGGGTTGAGCAGTACTTC	CASSLELKGVEQYF
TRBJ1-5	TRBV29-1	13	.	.	TGCAGCGTCTCGACAGGCGTGAATCAGCCCCAGCATTTT	CSVSTGVNQPQHF
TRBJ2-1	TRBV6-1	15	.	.	TGTGCCAGCAGTGAACGGGTAGGCTCCTACAATGAGCAGTTCTTC	CASSERVGSYNEQFF
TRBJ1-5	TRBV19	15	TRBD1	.	TGTGCCAGTAGTTCCCGGACAGGGGGCAATCAGCCCCAGCATTTT	CASSSRTGGNQPQHF
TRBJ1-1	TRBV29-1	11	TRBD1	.	TGCAGCGTACTGGGACAGGGGAAAGCTTTCTTT	CSVLGQGKAFF
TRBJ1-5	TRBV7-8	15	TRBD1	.	TGTGCCAGCAGCTCTAAGGGACAGAGCAATCAGCCCCAGCATTTT	CASSSKGQSNQPQHF
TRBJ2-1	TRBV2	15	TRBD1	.	TGTGCCAGCAGTGAAAGGGGGCTGGGGTACAATGAGCAGTTCTTC	CASSERGLGYNEQFF